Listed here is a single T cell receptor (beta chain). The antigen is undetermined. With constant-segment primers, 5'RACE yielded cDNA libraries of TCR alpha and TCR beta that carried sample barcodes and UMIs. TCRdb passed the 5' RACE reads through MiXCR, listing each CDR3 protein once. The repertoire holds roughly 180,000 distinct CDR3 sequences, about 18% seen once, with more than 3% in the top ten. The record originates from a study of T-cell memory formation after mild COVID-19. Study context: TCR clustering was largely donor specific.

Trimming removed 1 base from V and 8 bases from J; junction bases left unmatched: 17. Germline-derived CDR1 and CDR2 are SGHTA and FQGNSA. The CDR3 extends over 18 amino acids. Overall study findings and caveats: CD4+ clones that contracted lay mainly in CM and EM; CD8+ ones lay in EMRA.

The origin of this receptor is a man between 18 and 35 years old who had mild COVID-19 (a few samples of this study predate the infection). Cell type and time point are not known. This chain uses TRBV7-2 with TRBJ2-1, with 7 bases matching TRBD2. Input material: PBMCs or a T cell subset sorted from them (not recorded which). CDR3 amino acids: CASSLGRRGGRFVDEQFF. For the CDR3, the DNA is TGTGCCAGCAGCTTAGGGAGGCGCGGGGGAAGGTTCGTCGATGAGCAGTTCTTC.